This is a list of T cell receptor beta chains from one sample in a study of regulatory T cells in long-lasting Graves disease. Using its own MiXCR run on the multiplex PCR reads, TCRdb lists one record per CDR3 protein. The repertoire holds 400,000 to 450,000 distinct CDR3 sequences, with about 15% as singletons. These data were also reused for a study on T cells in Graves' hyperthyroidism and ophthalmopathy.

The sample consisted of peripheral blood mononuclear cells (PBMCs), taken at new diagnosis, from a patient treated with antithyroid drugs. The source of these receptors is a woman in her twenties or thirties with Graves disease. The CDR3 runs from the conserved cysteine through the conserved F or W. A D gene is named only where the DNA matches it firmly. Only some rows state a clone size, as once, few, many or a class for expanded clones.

CASSLRFSLRGEKLFF	TGTGCCAGCAGCTTAAGGTTTTCCCTACGGGGTGAAAAACTGTTTTTT	TRBV7-9	TRBJ1-4	many	.
CASSEDREVSYNEQFF	TGTGCCAGCAGCGAAGACAGGGAGGTTTCCTACAATGAGCAGTTCTTC	TRBV7-8	TRBJ2-1	.	.
CASSVPTYGYTF	TGTGCCAGCAGCGTTCCAACGTATGGCTACACCTTC	TRBV9	TRBJ1-2	once	.
CASSLDRQDTQYF	TGTGCCAGCAGCTTAGATCGGCAGGATACGCAGTATTTT	TRBV11-2	TRBJ2-3	many	.
CASSPWGLHKDSSYNEQFF	TGTGCCAGCTCACCCTGGGGCCTTCACAAGGATAGCTCCTACAATGAGCAGTTCTTC	TRBV18	TRBJ2-1	few	.
CASSYSADSYNEQFF	TGTGCCAGCAGTTACTCGGCAGACTCATACAATGAGCAGTTCTTC	TRBV6-2/TRBV6-3	TRBJ2-1	.	.
CATSDSTLPAGLSYNEQFF	TGTGCCACCAGTGACTCTACATTACCCGCGGGCCTTTCCTACAATGAGCAGTTCTTC	TRBV24-1	TRBJ2-1	.	.
CASRPLGLGLQYF	TGTGCCAGCAGACCACTTGGGTTGGGTTTGCAGTATTTT	TRBV6-2/TRBV6-3	TRBJ2-3	many	.
CASSLSPGQGVDTQYF	TGTGCCAGCAGTTTATCGCCGGGACAGGGAGTAGATACGCAGTATTTT	TRBV27	TRBJ2-3	many	TRBD1
CSARPGQGNQPQHF	TGCAGTGCTAGGCCGGGACAGGGGAATCAGCCCCAGCATTTT	TRBV20-1	TRBJ1-5	few	TRBD1
CSARAGLAGETGELFF	TGCAGTGCTAGGGCGGGACTAGCGGGAGAGACCGGGGAGCTGTTTTTT	TRBV20-1	TRBJ2-2	few	TRBD2
CASRPTGELFF	TGTGCCAGCAGGCCCACCGGGGAGCTGTTTTTT	TRBV12-3/TRBV12-4	TRBJ2-2	many	.
CASSLAGVGNIQYF	TGTGCCAGCAGCTTAGCAGGGGTAGGAAACATTCAGTACTTC	TRBV11-2	TRBJ2-4	many	.
CSVVSGELFF	TGCAGCGTTGTATCCGGGGAGCTGTTTTTT	TRBV29-1	TRBJ2-2	.	.
CASTLAGETQYF	TGTGCCAGTACCTTAGCGGGAGAGACCCAGTACTTC	TRBV25-1	TRBJ2-5	.	TRBD2
CASSSETGRQETQYF	TGCGCCAGCAGCAGTGAGACAGGGAGGCAAGAGACCCAGTACTTC	TRBV5-1	TRBJ2-5	.	.
CASSLKEGRGNEQFF	TGTGCCAGCAGTTTAAAAGAGGGGCGGGGGAATGAGCAGTTCTTC	TRBV12-3/TRBV12-4	TRBJ2-1	many	TRBD2
CASSLDWGVAEQFF	TGCGCCAGCAGCTTGGACTGGGGAGTCGCTGAGCAGTTCTTC	TRBV5-1	TRBJ2-1	few	.
CSARVPFTGELFF	TGCAGTGCTAGAGTGCCTTTCACCGGGGAGCTGTTTTTT	TRBV20-1	TRBJ2-2	.	.
CASRQVGYTF	TGTGCCAGCAGACAGGTCGGCTACACCTTC	TRBV6-1	TRBJ1-2	.	.
CSAPHSTYNEQFF	TGCAGTGCTCCCCACTCTACCTACAATGAGCAGTTCTTC	TRBV20-1	TRBJ2-1	many	.
CASSPQQTDTQYF	TGTGCCAGCAGTCCACAACAGACAGATACGCAGTATTTT	TRBV12-3/TRBV12-4	TRBJ2-3	many	.
CAWSVGRMNTEAFF	TGTGCCTGGAGTGTCGGCCGGATGAACACTGAAGCTTTCTTT	TRBV30	TRBJ1-1	many	.
CASSPSGLYEQYF	TGTGCCAGCTCACCATCAGGCCTCTACGAGCAGTACTTC	TRBV5-1	TRBJ2-7	many	.
CASSLVPSVAFEGEQFF	TGCGCCAGCAGCTTGGTCCCCTCCGTTGCCTTTGAGGGTGAGCAGTTCTTC	TRBV5-1	TRBJ2-1	few	.
CASSQGTGYNEQFF	TGTGCCAGCAGCCAAGGGACAGGGTACAATGAGCAGTTCTTC	TRBV14	TRBJ2-1	few	TRBD1